Below, 30 T cell receptor beta chains from the same sample are listed, as sequenced in a study of Graves' ophthalmopathy and Graves' hyperthyroidism (dated 2018 in TCRdb). Sequencing relied on an Illumina HiSeq 2000. TCR beta CDR3 regions were amplified from RNA transcripts for repertoire sequencing. The first round of RT-PCR was done with HTBI primers and the Qiagen OneStep RT-PCR kit, and was followed by a second round of multiplex PCR, then size selection and purification. The raw public reads went through TCRdb reprocessing: fastp at Q25, MiXCR clone calling, in-frame beta chains kept. For every CDR3 protein sequence, its rows merge into one entry that carries the most common genes and DNA. The sample records under 800,000 distinct CDR3 sequences, 22% of which are singletons. The ten largest clones capture about 6.6% of the sample. Sequenced: peripheral blood. All receptors derive from a woman aged 18-30 years with stable Graves' hyperthyroidism. Some clones in this sample may be carry-over from other donors' samples. Donor details come from another sample of the same person, matched by shared clones.

This clonotype was seen at least ten times. The V and J genes are TRBV6-1 and TRBJ2-7; D gene unclear. Between the trimmed V and J ends, which lost 7 bases and 2 bases, there was a span of 15 bases. Germline CDR1 and CDR2: MNHNS and SASEGT. The length of the CDR3 is 14 residues. The CDR3 here is CASTPTFGPYEQYF. CDR3 bases: TGTGCCAGCACCCCTACTTTTGGCCCCTACGAGCAGTACTTC.

This clonotype came up many times. The rearrangement uses TRBV2 and TRBJ2-7, with 14 bases aligning to TRBD2. The CDR3 totals 15 residues. In germline, CDR1 is SNHLY, CDR2 FYNNEI. The V and J ends lost 5 bases and 6 bases, in that order; junction bases with no gene match: 6. The CDR3: CASSRLAGGSREQYF. CDR3 nucleotide sequence: TGTGCCAGCAGTAGACTAGCGGGAGGGTCCCGCGAGCAGTACTTC.

There are many counts of this clonotype. The chain links TRBV4-1 to TRBJ1-1; D call uncertain. Germline V CDR1 and CDR2: MGHRA, YSYEKL. CDR3 length: 14 amino acids. Between the trimmed V and J ends, which lost 3 bases and 0 bases, there was a span of 8 bases. The CDR3 DNA follows: TGCGCCAGCAGCCAGGTCACAGTGAACACTGAAGCTTTCTTT. This gives the protein CASSQVTVNTEAFF.

The sample holds a few counts of this clonotype. The chain employs TRBV3-1 and TRBJ1-1; TRBD1 matches 7 bases. Germline V gene sequence: CDR1 LGHDT, CDR2 YNNKEL (reference sequence). The trim removed 5 bases at V and 0 bases at J, leaving 18 bases unmatched. The CDR3 extends over 19 amino acids. CDR3 amino acids: CASSTSRRGRPPVNTEAFF. The CDR3 DNA sequence: TGTGCCAGCAGCACCTCCAGGAGGGGGCGACCACCGGTGAACACTGAAGCTTTCTTT.

The chain joins TRBV27 to TRBJ2-7; 11 positions agree with TRBD2. The V segment lost 6 bases and the J segment 0 bases; nucleotides outside the gene matches: 7. CDR1 and CDR2 (germline): MNHEY, SMNVEV (reference sequence). The CDR3 contains 16 residues. CDR3 DNA sequence: TGTGCCAGCAGCCAACCTACTAGCGGGAGCTCCTACGAGCAGTACTTC. Translation: CASSQPTSGSSYEQYF.

This clonotype was observed many times. This chain links TRBV5-1 with TRBJ1-2, with D possibly being TRBD1 (6 bases). V was shortened by 4 bases and J by 11 bases, with 15 bases between the two germline ends. This CDR3 region has 12 residues. Germline V gene data show CDR1 as SGHRS and CDR2 as YFSETQ. CDR3 region: CASSPLDSNYTF. The CDR3 DNA reads TGCGCCAGCAGCCCACTGGACAGCAATTACACCTTC. The variable domain in full, completed from reference TRBV5-1 and TRBJ1-2, reads KAGVTQTPRYLIKTRGQQVTLSCSPISGHRSVSWYQQTPGQGLQFLFEYFSETQRNKGNFPGRFSGRQFSNSRSEMNVSTLELGDSALYLCASSPLDSNYTFGSGTRLTVV.

There are many counts of this clonotype. The chain employs TRBV6-5 and TRBJ1-1; D is ambiguous. The CDR3 contains 15 residues. Trimming removed 0 bases from V and 5 bases from J, with 13 bases in between. Germline V CDR1 and CDR2: MNHEY, SVGAGI. The CDR3 is CASSYSNWQLTEAFF. The CDR3 DNA follows: TGTGCCAGCAGTTACTCTAATTGGCAGTTAACTGAAGCTTTCTTT.

This clonotype was counted between two and nine times. This chain uses TRBV12-3 or TRBV12-4 with TRBJ2-5, with 9 bases that match TRBD1. With 8 bases clipped from V and 4 bases from J, the junction kept 11 bases outside the gene matches. This CDR3 is built from 15 residues. The CDR3 protein is CASAHRTTGGETQYF. The DNA of the CDR3 is TGTGCCAGCGCCCACAGAACGACAGGGGGAGAGACCCAGTACTTC.

In this sample, this clonotype turned up many times. This chain links TRBV19 with TRBJ2-2, with D perhaps TRBD1 or TRBD2 (5 bases each). This CDR3 has 16 residues. CDR1 is LNHDA, CDR2 SQIVND, per germline (reference sequence). Trimming pared 7 bases from V and 4 bases from J, leaving 19 bases between. CDR3 protein: CASTDPGRILTGELFF. The CDR3, as DNA: TGTGCCAGTACCGATCCGGGACGTATACTCACCGGGGAGCTGTTTTTT.

This clonotype has ten or more counts. The V call is TRBV7-2, the J call TRBJ1-2, with no clear D. This CDR3 comprises 13 residues. Germline V gives CDR1 SGHTA, CDR2 FQGNSA. Trimming removed 5 bases at V and 1 base at J, with 8 bases between. CDR3 nucleotide sequence: TGTGCCAGCAGCGTCCGGATTAACTATGGCTACACCTTC. This sequence encodes CASSVRINYGYTF.

This chain links TRBV29-1 with TRBJ2-7; 11 positions match TRBD2. In germline, CDR1 is SQVTM, CDR2 ANQGSEA. Trimming at V came to 1 base and at J to 6 bases, leaving 2 bases not matched to a gene. The CDR3 has 13 amino acids. The CDR3 DNA is TGCAGCGTTGAAGTAGCGGGAGGGTTCGAGCAGTACTTC. It codes for CSVEVAGGFEQYF.

This clonotype was seen repeatedly, ten times or more. The gene calls are TRBV4-1 and TRBJ1-6, with D unresolved. The CDR3 is 13 residues long. CDR1 is MGHRA and CDR2 is YSYEKL in the germline V gene. V was cut by 1 base and J by 8 bases, with 6 bases left in between. CDR3 nucleotide sequence: TGCGCCAGCAGCCAAGCATGGGATTCACCCCTCCACTTT. This encodes CASSQAWDSPLHF.

The chain combines TRBV29-1 with TRBJ1-1; perhaps TRBD1 as D (6 bases). The V gene's germline CDR1 is SQVTM and CDR2 ANQGSEA. V lost 5 bases, J lost 6 bases, and 10 bases lay in between. The CDR3 loop spans 11 amino acids. CDR3 residues: CSVKGGAEAFF. The CDR3 DNA is TGCAGCGTTAAGGGGGGGGCTGAAGCTTTCTTT.

A few counts support this clonotype. The chain is built from TRBV10-3 and TRBJ2-5; a weak D match, TRBD2 (6 bases). The ends were cut back, 3 bases at V and 1 base at J, with 15 bases in the middle. Germline V gene sequence: CDR1 ENHRY, CDR2 SYGVKD. CDR3 length: 16 residues. The CDR3 protein is CAISDSTGDLQETQYF. CDR3 bases: TGTGCCATCAGTGATAGTACGGGGGACCTCCAAGAGACCCAGTACTTC.

This clonotype was detected many times. The chain couples TRBV20-1 to TRBJ1-2, with D perhaps TRBD1 (6 bases). CDR3 length: 16 amino acids. V was clipped by 0 bases and J by 6 bases, with 20 bases between them. Looked up from germline, CDR1 is DFQATT and CDR2 is SNEGSKA (reference sequence). In DNA form, the CDR3 reads TGCAGTGCTAGAGACCCTAGACAGGTCGAATGGAATGGCTACACCTTC. The encoded protein is CSARDPRQVEWNGYTF.

This clonotype occurred once. The gene calls are TRBV12-3 or TRBV12-4 and TRBJ2-7, with D perhaps TRBD2 (5 bases). With 7 bases removed from V and 5 bases from J, the gap between germline ends came to 18 bases. The CDR3 has 14 residues. The CDR3 reads CASTPGSLPDEQYF. DNA of the CDR3: TGTGCCAGCACCCCTGGGAGTCTACCTGACGAGCAGTACTTC.

This clonotype has a count of ten or more. V is TRBV15 and J is TRBJ2-5; 8 positions match TRBD2. CDR1 and CDR2 from the germline V gene are LNHNV and YYDKDF (reference sequence). V gave up 0 bases and J gave up 1 base; unmatched junction bases: 7. There are 17 residues in the CDR3. The CDR3 nucleotides read TGTGCCACCAGCAGAGACCCCAGTACTAGCGGCCAAGAGACCCAGTACTTC. Amino acid sequence: CATSRDPSTSGQETQYF.

This clonotype was seen a handful of times. The chain employs TRBV11-2 and TRBJ2-2; TRBD1 aligns across 7 bases. The ends lost 2 bases at V and 6 bases at J; junction bases unmatched: 9. Germline CDR1 is SGHAT and CDR2 is FQNNGV. CDR3 size: 16 residues. CDR3 sequence reads: CASSLYDRAAAGELFF. The CDR3 DNA reads TGTGCCAGCAGCTTATACGACAGGGCTGCGGCCGGGGAGCTGTTTTTT. Full variable domain (outside the CDR3, taken from reference TRBV11-2 and TRBJ2-2): EAGVAQSPRYKIIEKRQSVAFWCNPISGHATLYWYQQILGQGPKLLIQFQNNGVVDDSQLPKDRFSAERLKGVDSTLKIQPAKLEDSAVYLCASSLYDRAAAGELFFGEGSRLTVL.

In this sample, this clonotype turned up many times. This chain links TRBV5-1 with TRBJ1-1; D remains unclear. In germline, CDR1 is SGHRS, CDR2 YFSETQ. V lost 0 bases to trimming and J lost 1 base, with 10 bases between them. The CDR3 spans 15 residues. CDR3 residues: CASSLAPTANTEAFF. The CDR3 DNA reads as TGCGCCAGCAGCTTGGCCCCCACAGCGAACACTGAAGCTTTCTTT.

The rearrangement links TRBV7-8 to TRBJ2-6; TRBD1 or TRBD2 may be the D gene (5 bases each). CDR3 length equals 16 residues. Germline V CDR1 and CDR2: SGHVS, FQNEAQ. V gave up 3 bases and J gave up 7 bases, with 16 bases separating them. CDR3 in amino acids: CASSLWTGRDANVLTF. The CDR3 nucleotides are TGTGCCAGCAGCTTGTGGACCGGACGGGACGCCAACGTCCTGACTTTC.

This clonotype was seen only a few times. The rearrangement joins TRBV7-9 to TRBJ2-2; the D is unclear. The CDR3 totals 14 residues. Trimming took off 4 bases at V and 5 bases at J, with 11 bases between the two ends. In germline, CDR1 is SEHNR, CDR2 FQNEAQ (reference sequence). Written as DNA, the CDR3 is TGTGCCAGCAGCTCCCACTATCTGACCGGGGAGCTGTTTTTT. Translation gives CASSSHYLTGELFF.

This clonotype was counted a few times. Just one base apart from a much larger clone, this may be a read error. This chain links TRBV6-1 with TRBJ1-2; 8 nucleotides agree with TRBD1. The CDR3 loop spans 14 amino acids. Germline-derived CDR1 and CDR2 are MNHNS and SASEGT. The CDR3: CASSGGQGQDGYSF. CDR3 coding DNA: TGTGCCAGCAGTGGAGGGCAGGGACAGGATGGCTACAGCTTC.

The chain recombines TRBV20-1 with TRBJ2-5; TRBD2 matches 9 bases. The better agreement between TRBJ2-1 and the DNA end casts doubt on the J call. The CDR3 runs 17 residues. Germline-derived CDR1 and CDR2 are DFQATT and SNEGSKA (reference sequence). The DNA for the CDR3 is TGCAGTGCTAGAGTGGGCGGGAGGGCCGCAATCAGTAGTGAGCAGTTCTTC. It translates to CSARVGGRAAISSEQFF.

The chain uses TRBV12-3 or TRBV12-4 and TRBJ1-5, with 8 bases fitting TRBD1. This CDR3 is 16 amino acids long. V gave up 6 bases and J gave up 6 bases; unmatched junction bases: 13. In nucleotides, the CDR3 is TGTGCCAGCAGACACTCAGACAGGGGTCGGGGTCAGCCCCAGCATTTT. It specifies CASRHSDRGRGQPQHF.

This clonotype occurred many times. This chain joins TRBV3-1 and TRBJ2-5, with D possibly matching TRBD2 (6 bases). Germline V gene lookup returns CDR1 LGHDT and CDR2 YNNKEL (reference sequence). The CDR3 extends over 13 amino acids. Trimming removed 5 bases at V and 4 bases at J, with 11 bases between. The CDR3 DNA reads as TGTGCCAGCAGCTCCGGGACTTTAGAGACCCAGTACTTC. Translating it yields CASSSGTLETQYF.

This clonotype was recorded once. V gene TRBV28 combines with J gene TRBJ1-6, with D unclear. Germline values: CDR1 MDHEN, CDR2 SYDVKM. This CDR3 comprises 15 residues. V gave up 4 bases and J gave up 8 bases, with 15 bases separating them. This chain's CDR3 is CASSSHRRLYSPLHF. The CDR3 coding sequence is TGTGCCAGCAGTTCTCACAGACGCCTGTATTCACCCCTCCACTTT.

Ten or more counts support this clonotype. The chain combines TRBV27 with TRBJ2-7; 8 positions agree with TRBD1. The CDR3 loop spans 16 amino acids. J lost 3 bases, V lost 6 bases, and 13 bases had no gene match. CDR1 is MNHEY and CDR2 is SMNVEV in the germline V gene (reference sequence). The DNA of the CDR3 is TGTGCCAGCAGCCAATCCCTTAGGGACAGGTTCTACGAGCAGTACTTC. Protein: CASSQSLRDRFYEQYF.

This clonotype was detected many times. The chain recombines TRBV13 with TRBJ1-1; D unclear. V lost 6 bases and J 1 base, leaving 12 bases between the germline ends. Germline V gives CDR1 PRHDT, CDR2 FYEKMQ (reference sequence). The CDR3 spans 14 residues. The CDR3 DNA is TGTGCCAGCAGATGCATGGGATGGAACACTGAAGCTTTCTTT. Encoded protein: CASRCMGWNTEAFF.

Ten or more counts support this clonotype. This chain joins TRBV29-1 and TRBJ1-1; D is uncertain. The V gene's germline CDR1 is SQVTM and CDR2 ANQGSEA. This CDR3 is built from 12 residues. V was pared by 6 bases and J by 2 bases, with 10 bases between. CDR3 in amino acids: CSVRTGNTEAFF. The CDR3 nucleotides read TGCAGCGTCCGGACTGGCAACACTGAAGCTTTCTTT.

On this clonotype itself: Since no conserved phenylalanine or tryptophan closes the CDR3, a read error is the likely cause. The rearrangement uses TRBV30 and TRBJ2-7, with 7 bases fitting TRBD1. The CDR3 contains 14 residues. J was trimmed by 6 bases and V by 0 bases; bases with no gene match: 8. Per germline, CDR1 GTSNPN and CDR2 SVGIG (reference sequence). CDR3: CAWSVDDRVGEQYY. CDR3 DNA sequence: TGTGCCTGGAGTGTCGATGACAGGGTCGGCGAGCAGTACTAC.